The sequence of this TCR beta chain was determined in a study of blood T cell repertoires in COVID-19 (TCRdb year 2020). Describing the broader study: The collaborator samples originated in the United States, Italy and Spain and spanned the acute and convalescent phases of COVID-19. The material from the prospective study consisted of cDNA or gDNA derived from T cells, B-cell-depleted T cells, or PBMCs. The dataset comprised deeply sampled blood TCRbeta repertoires from subjects exposed to, actively infected with, or recovered from COVID-19. The repertoires were released in a freely available public database intended as a resource for research on the immune response to SARS-CoV-2. Samples were obtained from the ongoing ImmuneRACE study (first 160 participants) and from some 1,200 subjects provided by 6 global collaborators. Sample metadata almost always included a de-identified subject ID, COVID-19 status, age in years and sex. Where available, HLA class I and class II types were taken from metadata supplied by the sample provider and were not determined by assay-based typing.

The collaborating institutions used their own protocols to collect whole blood in K2EDTA tubes. For TCRbeta analysis, collaborator samples were shipped as frozen whole blood, as isolated PBMCs, or as DNA extracted from either sample type. Study-level results and caveats: Clinical and demographic metadata were provided uncurated, with the amount varying by source and participant.

The immunoSEQ Assay, a bias-controlled multiplex PCR, was used to amplify TCRbeta CDR3 regions from genomic DNA. As for how the authors treated the data: The number of nucleated cells in each sample was estimated by amplification of reference gene primers within the assay. To quantify the absolute abundance of each unique TCRbeta CDR3 rearrangement, sequence reads were collapsed and filtered. For each sample, productive Simpson clonality was calculated as the square root of Simpson's diversity index across productive rearrangements. This immuneACCESS table, as held by TCRdb, lists in-frame sequences with V and J called but not all clones. Of the missing ones, under half trace to an unresolved V gene in checked studies; the others have no known cause. The DNA was the basis for D and trimming; V, J and clone size are from that table. This sample lists 78,000 or so clones; approximately 88% were detected once. The top ten hold 5% to 8% of the sample.

V is trimmed back by 4 bases and J by 7 bases, and the junction contains 9 bases that no gene match accounts for. Sequences SGHDN (CDR1) and FVKESK (CDR2) are obtained from the germline V gene. The CDR3, from cysteine to phenylalanine, totals 15 residues. Only CDR3 DNA is held: 45 bases, read in frame from base 1. Worth noting for this clone: Its antigen is still unknown. No much larger clone is present one base from it, and per-base qualities are unavailable.

The material sequenced was peripheral blood. This TCR was sampled from a woman between 45 and 60 years old with acute or convalescent COVID-19. The sequence is built from TRBV14 and TRBJ1-4; 7 central nucleotides agree with TRBD1. In nucleotide form, the sequence is TGTGCCAGCAGCCGTCGACAGGGAGGCGGTGAAAAACTGTTTTTT. The resulting protein is CASSRRQGGGEKLFF.